This T cell receptor beta chain was found in a study of control samples from healthy donors and cancer patients. Sequenced by immunoSEQ multiplex PCR; TCRdb stores in-frame clones only, minus some. The sample's table shows about 190,000 clones. Sequenced material: blood. The sequence was collected from a woman in her thirties in good health.

CDR3 sequence reads: CASSQGLATDTQYF. CDR3 nucleotides: TGCGCCAGCAGCCAAGGACTCGCCACAGATACGCAGTATTTT. The chain uses TRBV5-1 and TRBJ2-3, with D tentatively TRBD2 (5 bases). This CDR3 region has 14 residues. Between the trimmed V and J ends, which lost 4 bases and 2 bases, there was a span of 11 bases. The germline V gene encodes CDR1 SGHRS and CDR2 YFSETQ.